This T cell receptor (beta chain) was recorded in a study of T cells in Graves' hyperthyroidism and ophthalmopathy. Study-wide results and caveats: In simple terms, a model built on 13 V-J features told ophthalmopathy apart from stable hyperthyroidism.

In germline, CDR1 is SNHLY, CDR2 FYNNEI. V was cut by 6 bases and J by 5 bases, with 19 bases left in between. The CDR3 has 15 residues. Amplification targeted TCR beta CDR3 regions from RNA transcripts. The TCR CDR3 first-round RT-PCR relied on the HTBI primer set. MiXCR, run by TCRdb on the multiplex PCR reads, gives a single entry per CDR3 protein. There are about 550,000 distinct CDR3 sequences in the sample; roughly 20% occur only once, and more than 25% lies in the top ten. This clonotype was detected ten times or more. Antigen unknown. This chain connects TRBV2 to TRBJ2-5, with a possible D match to TRBD1 (6 bases). The receptor's source is a man aged 18 to 29 with Graves' hyperthyroidism. The sample consisted of blood. CDR3 protein: CASSGTNPGWETQYF. In DNA form, the CDR3 reads TGTGCCAGCAGCGGGACAAACCCAGGGTGGGAGACCCAGTACTTC.